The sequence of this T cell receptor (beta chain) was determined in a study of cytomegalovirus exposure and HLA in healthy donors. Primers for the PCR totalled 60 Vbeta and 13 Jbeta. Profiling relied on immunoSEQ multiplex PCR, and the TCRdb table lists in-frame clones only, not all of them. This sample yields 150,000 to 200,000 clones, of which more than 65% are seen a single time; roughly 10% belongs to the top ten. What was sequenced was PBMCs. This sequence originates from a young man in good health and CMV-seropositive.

The CDR3 sequence: CAISDPAGTRIAPGELFF. CDR3 sequence (DNA): TGTGCCATCAGTGATCCAGCCGGGACTAGGATCGCCCCCGGGGAGCTGTTTTTT. The chain employs TRBV10-3 and TRBJ2-2; 8 nucleotides agree with TRBD2. V shed 3 bases, J shed 6 bases, and the junction held 15 bases outside the gene matches. Germline V lookup: CDR1 ENHRY, CDR2 SYGVKD. The CDR3 spans 18 residues.